This TCR beta chain was identified during a study of cytomegalovirus exposure and HLA in healthy donors. Study-level background: The roughly 120 million unique TCR beta sequences, from approximately 170 million T cells, were found by an earlier analysis.

Study conclusions and caveats: TCR beta sequences reportedly predicted most subjects' HLA-A and HLA-B alleles accurately. When presence/absence was analysed, sequencing depth was taken to be roughly uniform across donors.

This clone was seen more than once but under ten times. Its specificity is not known. The PCR used 60 Vbeta and 13 Jbeta primers. In the study's own analysis: An analysis performed later counted roughly 80 million unique TCR beta chains (roughly 11 million of them shared). TCRdb's table, derived via immunoSEQ multiplex PCR, lists solely in-frame clones and lacks some. The V and J calls and clone size come from that table; D and trimming were worked out from the DNA. The repertoire holds some 150,000 clones, with around 80% as singletons. V gave up 4 bases and J gave up 4 bases, with 8 bases separating them. Germline CDR1 is MNHEY and CDR2 is SVGAGI. CDR3 length: 13 amino acids.

Specimen: PBMCs. This TCR derives from a man between 25 and 39 years old in good health and CMV-seronegative. The chain is built from TRBV6-5 and TRBJ2-1; D remains unclear. DNA for the CDR3: TGTGCCAGCAGTTTTAGACTTTACAATGAGCAGTTCTTC. It codes for CASSFRLYNEQFF.